The TCR beta chain described here comes from a study of CD8 T cells in Susac syndrome. Germline values: CDR1 SQVTM, CDR2 ANQGSEA. This CDR3 spans 13 amino acids. V was cut by 6 bases and J by 0 bases, with 11 bases left in between. The authors reverse transcribed roughly 0.5 to 1 ug RNA with random hexamers. TCRdb fed the immunoSEQ multiplex PCR reads into MiXCR, producing one record per CDR3 protein. Seen here are approximately 190,000 distinct CDR3 sequences, around 96% observed once, and the top ten hold under 0.095%. Treatment-naive patients with stable or active relapsing-remitting disease were the multiple sclerosis controls.

This receptor was taken from a human donor with multiple sclerosis. V and J are TRBV29-1 and TRBJ2-5; D remains unclear. The sample taken for sequencing was CD4+ T cells from PBMCs. This CDR3 is CSVSPSYQETQYF. In DNA, the CDR3 is TGCAGCGTCTCACCCAGCTACCAAGAGACCCAGTACTTC.